The rows below give T cell receptor beta chains drawn from one sample of a study of OX40 agonist ivuxolimab in advanced cancers. Some clones are missing from TCRdb's copy, which holds only in-frame ones; the method was immunoSEQ multiplex PCR. The data hold under 80,000 clones, with about 82% observed a single time. Sequencing used CD4+ or CD8+ T cells sorted from blood, obtained in a trial of the OX40 agonist ivuxolimab. Receptors originate from an adult with an advanced solid tumor such as melanoma, head and neck, liver or kidney cancer. Both conserved end residues are trimmed from each CDR3.

V gene,CDR3 length,J gene,CDR3 protein
TRBV7-9,12,TRBJ2-7,ASSPTGPPYEQY
TRBV6-6,10,TRBJ2-7,ASRTGQGEQY
TRBV7-8,11,TRBJ2-7,ASSLGQDYEQY
TRBV2,12,TRBJ2-4,ASRQGGTKNIQY
TRBV2,12,TRBJ2-1,ASNLLVSYNEQF
TRBV11-2,14,TRBJ2-1,ASSLGASGGYNEQF
TRBV5-5,13,TRBJ2-1,ASSPGQGVDNEQF
TRBV11-2,9,TRBJ1-1,AVGEGPEAF
TRBV4-2,14,TRBJ2-7,ASTQTPGDPRGEQY
TRBV7-9,13,TRBJ2-1,ASSLSTGESNEQF
TRBV18,13,TRBJ2-1,ASSLRDSLYNEQF
TRBV2,13,TRBJ1-5,ASQWGRRSNQPQH
TRBV5-1,14,TRBJ1-4,ASSLIPGTGYEKLF
TRBV7-6,13,TRBJ2-1,ASSLTTGLYNEQF
TRBV19,6,TRBJ2-3,AGRSSP
TRBV6-6,11,TRBJ2-7,ASSSWDRGEQY
TRBV7-2,14,TRBJ2-3,ASSLGATGGTDTQY
TRBV2,14,TRBJ1-2,ASSVPTLSRDYGYT
TRBV18,15,TRBJ1-1,ASSPLAGVNGNTEAF
TRBV5-8,11,TRBJ2-7,ASSLEGHYEQY
TRBV2,11,TRBJ2-7,ASSLLESGEQY
TRBV7-8,13,TRBJ1-5,ASSFSGQSNQPQH
TRBV11-2,12,TRBJ1-2,ASTPDRANYGYT
TRBV18,10,TRBJ2-1,ASSPGAGEQF
TRBV5-1,11,TRBJ2-5,ASSLGVGETQY
TRBV30,14,TRBJ1-6,AWRIRDRGINSPLH
TRBV14,13,TRBJ2-7,ASSQKPGHFAEQY
TRBV7-8,16,TRBJ1-3,ASSLVPGTGFSGNTIY
TRBV6-6,12,TRBJ1-1,ASNLAGANTEAF
TRBV7-9,13,TRBJ2-5,ASSSYGQYQETQY
TRBV5-1,11,TRBJ1-2,ASSTVGVGGYT
TRBV19,12,TRBJ1-5,ASSLGQYNQPQH
TRBV11-2,13,TRBJ2-5,ASSFDRVWQETQY
TRBV19,17,TRBJ1-4,ASIKGRPRVGRWGEKLF
TRBV7-2,12,TRBJ1-3,ASSPPTTGNTIY
TRBV7-7,14,TRBJ2-3,ASSPRPGLAADTQY
TRBV27,11,TRBJ1-3,ASSSTGGNTIY
TRBV10-3,13,TRBJ2-7,AIQEGAATVYEQY
TRBV2,13,TRBJ1-6,ASSAQDLNNSPLH
TRBV2,12,TRBJ2-3,ASSLRQVYDTQY
TRBV5-1,13,TRBJ1-5,ASSLDSYSNQPQH
TRBV5-1,12,TRBJ2-7,ASSSLAGAYEQY
TRBV6-1,12,TRBJ2-7,ASRAGGRIVEQY
TRBV12-5,13,TRBJ2-4,ASGLDRVAKNIQY
TRBV27,11,TRBJ2-7,ASTRTGLNEQY
TRBV28,12,TRBJ1-2,ASSLLGGRYGYT